Detailed here is one T cell receptor (beta chain). Antigen specificity is unknown. TCRdb's copy holds only in-frame clones and misses some; the assay was immunoSEQ multiplex PCR. Of about 56,000 clones in the sample, 80% are singletons; the top ten hold less than 5%. The sample is drawn from a study of T cell responses to AZD1222 COVID-19 vaccine. Study-wide points: Regions 160-218 and 743-854 dominated among vaccine-associated CD4 TCRs spanning spike.

This sequence originates from an adult who received the AZD1222 COVID-19 vaccine. Sequences were derived from peripheral blood, sampled 28 days after the second AZD1222 dose.

CDR3 coding DNA: TGTGCCAGCAGTTTTTTGGGGGGCGGCTACACCTTC. It is translated as CASSFLGGGYTF. The chain recombines TRBV12-3 or TRBV12-4 with TRBJ1-2; D is possibly TRBD1 (6 bases). Trimming left V 3 bases short and J 8 bases short, with 10 bases between. The CDR3 contains 12 residues.